A single sample gave rise to the 4 T cell receptor beta chains below, sequenced in a study of T-cell memory formation after mild COVID-19. TCRdb re-called the 5' RACE reads with MiXCR, one entry per CDR3 protein. The repertoire includes 130,000 to 150,000 distinct CDR3 sequences, around 21% of them detected once, and around 2.5% sits in the top ten. The specimen sequenced was PBMCs or a T cell subset sorted from them (not recorded which). The receptors here all came from an adult woman who had mild COVID-19 (a few samples of this study predate the infection). Cell type and time point are not known.

This sequence joins TRBV12-3 or TRBV12-4 and TRBJ2-7; D may be TRBD1 (5 bases). CDR3 size: 14 residues. Deletions cut 2 bases from V and 1 base from J, with 9 bases between. This chain's CDR3 is CASSLTQGSYEQYF. As DNA, the CDR3 is TGTGCCAGCAGTTTAACCCAGGGATCCTACGAGCAGTACTTC.

The chain employs TRBV29-1 and TRBJ2-1; 9 bases are a match to TRBD2. There are 14 residues in the CDR3. Losses at the gene ends were 3 bases for V and 8 bases for J; bases not matched to a gene: 8. Germline CDR1 is SQVTM and CDR2 is ANQGSEA. The CDR3 nucleotides are TGCAGCGTTGACTTCACTAGCGGGTTGGATGAGCAGTTCTTC. It yields the protein CSVDFTSGLDEQFF.

This clonotype was observed once. The chain carries TRBV6-1 and TRBJ2-7; 9 nucleotides agree with TRBD1. The CDR3 totals 13 residues. Germline V gene data show CDR1 as MNHNS and CDR2 as SASEGT. Trimming cost V 10 bases and J 3 bases; bases outside gene matches: 7. The DNA of the CDR3 is TGTGCCATACAACCGGGACAGGGCTACGAGCAGTACTTC. Protein product: CAIQPGQGYEQYF.

This clonotype has just a few counts. The chain links TRBV6-1 to TRBJ1-1; the match to TRBD1 covers 9 bases. The CDR3 loop spans 15 amino acids. Germline V lookup: CDR1 MNHNS, CDR2 SASEGT. J gave up 6 bases and V 7 bases, and 12 bases lay outside the gene matches. The CDR3 nucleotides are TGTGCCAGCAACCGGGACAGGGTGGAGGGGCCTGAAGCTTTCTTT. Its translation is CASNRDRVEGPEAFF.